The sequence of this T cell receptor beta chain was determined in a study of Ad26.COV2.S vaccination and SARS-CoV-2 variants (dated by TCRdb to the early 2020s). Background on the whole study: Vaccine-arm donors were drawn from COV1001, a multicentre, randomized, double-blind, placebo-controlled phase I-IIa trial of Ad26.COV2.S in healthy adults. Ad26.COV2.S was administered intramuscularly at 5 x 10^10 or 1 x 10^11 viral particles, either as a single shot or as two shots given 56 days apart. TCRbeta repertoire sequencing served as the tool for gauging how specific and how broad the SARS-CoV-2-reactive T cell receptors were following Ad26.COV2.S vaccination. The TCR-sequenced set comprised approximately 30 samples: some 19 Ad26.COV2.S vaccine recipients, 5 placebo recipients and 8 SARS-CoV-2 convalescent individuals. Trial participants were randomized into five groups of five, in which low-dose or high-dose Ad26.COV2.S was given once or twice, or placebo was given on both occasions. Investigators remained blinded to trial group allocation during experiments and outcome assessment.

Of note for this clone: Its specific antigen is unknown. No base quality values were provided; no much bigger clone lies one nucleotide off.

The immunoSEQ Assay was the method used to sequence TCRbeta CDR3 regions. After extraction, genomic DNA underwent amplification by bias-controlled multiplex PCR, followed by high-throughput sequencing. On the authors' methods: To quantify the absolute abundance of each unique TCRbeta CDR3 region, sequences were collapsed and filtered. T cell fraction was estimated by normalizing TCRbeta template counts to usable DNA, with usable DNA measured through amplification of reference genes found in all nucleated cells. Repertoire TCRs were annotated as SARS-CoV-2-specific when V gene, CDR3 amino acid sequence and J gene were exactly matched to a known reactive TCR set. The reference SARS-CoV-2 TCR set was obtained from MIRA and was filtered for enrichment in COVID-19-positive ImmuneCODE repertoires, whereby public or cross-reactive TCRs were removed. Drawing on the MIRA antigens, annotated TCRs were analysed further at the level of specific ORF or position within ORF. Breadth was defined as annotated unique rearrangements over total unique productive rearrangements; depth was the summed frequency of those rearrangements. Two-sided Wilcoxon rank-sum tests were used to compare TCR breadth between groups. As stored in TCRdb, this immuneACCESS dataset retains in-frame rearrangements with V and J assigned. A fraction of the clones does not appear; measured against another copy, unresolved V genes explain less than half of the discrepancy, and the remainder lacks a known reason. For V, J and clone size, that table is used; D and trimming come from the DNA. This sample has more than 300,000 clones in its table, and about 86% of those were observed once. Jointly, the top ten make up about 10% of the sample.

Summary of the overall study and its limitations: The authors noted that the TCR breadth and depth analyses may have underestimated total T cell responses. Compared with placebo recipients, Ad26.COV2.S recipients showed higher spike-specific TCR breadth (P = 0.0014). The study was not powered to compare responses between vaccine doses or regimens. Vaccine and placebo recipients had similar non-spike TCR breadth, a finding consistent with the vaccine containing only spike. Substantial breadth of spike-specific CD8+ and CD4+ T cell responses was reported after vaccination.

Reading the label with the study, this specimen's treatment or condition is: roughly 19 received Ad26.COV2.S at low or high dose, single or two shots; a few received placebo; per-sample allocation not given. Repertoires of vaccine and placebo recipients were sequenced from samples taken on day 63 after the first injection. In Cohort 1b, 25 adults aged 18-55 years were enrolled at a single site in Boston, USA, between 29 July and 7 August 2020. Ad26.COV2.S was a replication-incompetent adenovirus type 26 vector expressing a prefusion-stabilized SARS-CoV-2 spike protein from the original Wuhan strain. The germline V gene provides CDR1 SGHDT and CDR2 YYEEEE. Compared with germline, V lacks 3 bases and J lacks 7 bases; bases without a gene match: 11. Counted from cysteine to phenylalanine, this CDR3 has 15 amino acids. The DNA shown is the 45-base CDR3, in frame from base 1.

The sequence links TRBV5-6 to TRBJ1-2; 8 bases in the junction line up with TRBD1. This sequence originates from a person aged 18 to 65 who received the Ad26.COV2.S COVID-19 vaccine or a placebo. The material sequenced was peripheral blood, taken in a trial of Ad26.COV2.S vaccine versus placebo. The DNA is TGTGCCAGCAGCTCGCTAGAGACAGGGGAAGCTGGCTACACCTTC. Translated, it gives CASSSLETGEAGYTF.